This entry describes one T cell receptor beta chain. In the authors' methods: Estimation of nucleated cell counts was performed using reference gene primer amplification. TCRdb keeps only in-frame clones here, not all; method: immunoSEQ multiplex PCR. That table gives V, J and clone size, and the DNA gave D and trimming. The sample has roughly 72,000 clones, about 88% seen once; the top ten hold approximately 20%. This specimen belongs to a study of blood T cell repertoires in COVID-19. Study at large: Samples taken during acute and convalescent COVID-19 were collected in the United States, Italy and Spain. T cells, B-cell-depleted T cells, or PBMCs supplied cDNA or gDNA.

With V trimmed by 3 bases and J by 3 bases, 8 bases remained unmatched. This CDR3 is built from 16 residues. Germline CDR1 is LGHDT and CDR2 is YNNKEL (reference sequence). The chain is built from TRBV3-1 (or the pseudogene TRBV3-2) and TRBJ1-2, with 9 bases lining up with TRBD1. The receptor was derived from a human donor in a cohort sampled during active COVID-19. Source material: peripheral blood. The CDR3 nucleotides are TGTGCCAGCAGCCAGCAGGACAGGGGTTCCTACTATGGCTACACCTTC. Encoded protein: CASSQQDRGSYYGYTF.